The following is a T cell receptor (beta chain) sequence with its context. No antigen is known for it. Per-nucleotide qualities are absent, and no much larger clonotype sits a single base away. Participants in the prospective study were aged roughly 18 to 100 years, lived in 20 to 25 United States geographic areas, and enrolled through a virtual design. In the prospective study, participants were assigned to cohorts based on the clinical history participants reported in a screening survey and a study questionnaire. Mobile phlebotomists in the prospective study collected whole blood, serum and a nasopharyngeal or oropharyngeal swab from every participant. Participants in the prospective study had the option to provide additional blood draws and questionnaires over a roughly 2-month period. Before DNA extraction, blood samples from the prospective study were shipped at room temperature or frozen. TCRbeta CDR3 regions were amplified from genomic DNA by means of the immunoSEQ Assay, a bias-controlled multiplex PCR. The study's own analysis went as follows. Within the assay, amplification of reference gene primers was used to estimate how many nucleated cells each sample contained. To quantify the absolute abundance of each unique TCRbeta CDR3 rearrangement, sequence reads were collapsed and filtered. Productive Simpson clonality was computed per sample as the square root of Simpson's diversity index over productive rearrangements. The table was pulled from immuneACCESS by TCRdb, which kept in-frame rearrangements only. Such tables lose some clones; where checked, under half of the loss comes from unresolved V genes, and the rest has no known cause. The V and J calls and clone size come from that table; D and trimming were worked out from the DNA. The sample records some 190,000 clones, approximately 86% of which are singletons. The ten largest clones represent around 23% of the sample.

The sample comes from a study of blood T cell repertoires in COVID-19 (dated by TCRdb to 2018 to 2020). Broadly, across the study: Recovered participants in ImmuneRACE Cohort 3 were defined as having two consecutive negative NP/OP PCR tests, clearance from a healthcare professional, or resolution of symptoms. Collaborator samples came from the United States, Italy and Spain and covered acute and convalescent phases of COVID-19. The material from the prospective study consisted of cDNA or gDNA derived from T cells, B-cell-depleted T cells, or PBMCs. Deeply sampled blood TCRbeta repertoires from subjects exposed to, actively infected with, or recovered from COVID-19 were included in the dataset. The repertoires were made available in a free public database intended to serve as a resource for research on the immune response to SARS-CoV-2. The samples were drawn from two sources: the first 160 participants of the ongoing ImmuneRACE study, and fewer than 1,500 subjects contributed by 6 global collaborators. The sample metadata nearly always contained a de-identified subject ID, COVID-19 status, age in years and sex. Where available, HLA class I and class II types were taken from metadata supplied by the sample provider and were not determined by assay-based typing. Results the study describes overall, beyond this receptor: The quantity of clinical and demographic metadata differed by source and by participant and was supplied without curation.

This sequence was found in a woman between 40 and 50 years old in a cohort exposed to, infected with or recovered from COVID-19 (not recorded which). Sequences were obtained from PBMCs or T cells enriched from blood (not recorded which).

CDR3 sequence: CATQRTSGDGEQFF. The sequenced DNA: TGTGCCACACAAAGGACTAGCGGGGACGGTGAGCAGTTCTTC. The rearrangement joined TRBV6-5 to TRBJ2-1; TRBD2 fits 12 bases in the junction. Spanning cysteine to phenylalanine, the CDR3 consists of 14 amino acids. Only the CDR3 region is kept as DNA, spanning 42 bases read in frame from base 1. Unmatched junction bases come to 10, with V trimmed by 10 bases and J by 9 bases. The germline V gene provides CDR1 MNHEY and CDR2 SVGAGI.